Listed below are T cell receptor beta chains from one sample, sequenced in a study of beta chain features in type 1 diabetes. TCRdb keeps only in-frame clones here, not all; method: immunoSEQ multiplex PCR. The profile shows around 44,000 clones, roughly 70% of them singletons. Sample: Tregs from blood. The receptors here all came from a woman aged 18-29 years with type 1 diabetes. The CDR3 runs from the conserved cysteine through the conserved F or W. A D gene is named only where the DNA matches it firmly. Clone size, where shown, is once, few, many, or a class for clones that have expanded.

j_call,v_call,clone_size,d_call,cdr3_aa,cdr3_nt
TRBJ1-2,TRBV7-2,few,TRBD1,CASSVVAAGTGYGYTF,TGTGCCAGCAGCGTTGTTGCGGCCGGGACAGGGTATGGCTACACCTTC
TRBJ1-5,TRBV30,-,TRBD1,CAWSQGVRNQPQHF,TGTGCCTGGAGTCAGGGGGTAAGGAATCAGCCCCAGCATTTT
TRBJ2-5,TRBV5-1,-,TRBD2,CASRLGLAEETQYF,TGCGCCAGCAGGCTTGGACTAGCGGAAGAGACCCAGTACTTC
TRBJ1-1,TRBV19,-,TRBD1,CASSSGQGAEAFF,TGTGCCAGTAGTTCCGGACAGGGGGCGGAAGCTTTCTTT
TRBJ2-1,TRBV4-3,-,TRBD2,CASSRTAAGGLFF,TGCGCCAGCAGCCGGACAGCGGCGGGGGGTCTGTTCTTC
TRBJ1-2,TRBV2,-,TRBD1,CASRAGQGLGYGYTF,TGTGCCAGCAGGGCGGGACAGGGTTTGGGGTATGGCTACACCTTC
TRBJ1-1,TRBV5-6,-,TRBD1,CASRWTGASTEAFF,TGTGCCAGCAGGTGGACAGGGGCCAGCACTGAAGCTTTCTTT
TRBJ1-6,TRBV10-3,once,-,CAIRQAHRDNSPLHF,TGTGCCATCCGACAGGCCCATCGGGATAATTCACCCCTCCACTTT
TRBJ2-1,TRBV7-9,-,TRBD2,CASNDIAGAYNEQFF,TGTGCCAGCAACGACATAGCGGGAGCTTACAATGAGCAGTTCTTC
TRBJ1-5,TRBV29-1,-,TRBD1,CSVLTGGGQPQHF,TGCAGCGTGCTGACAGGGGGAGGCCAGCCCCAGCATTTT
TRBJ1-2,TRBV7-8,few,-,CASSPQGVTLSDGYTF,TGTGCCAGCAGCCCACAGGGTGTGACCCTTTCAGATGGCTACACCTTC
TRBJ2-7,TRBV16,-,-,CASSQARPSSYEQYF,TGTGCCAGCAGCCAGGCTAGGCCTAGCTCCTACGAGCAGTACTTC
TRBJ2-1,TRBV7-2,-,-,CASSPRGLGNEQFF,TGTGCCAGCAGCCCGAGGGGGTTGGGGAATGAGCAGTTCTTC
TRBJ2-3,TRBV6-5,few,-,CASSRTGGSDTQYF,TGTGCCAGCAGCCGTACGGGGGGCTCAGATACGCAGTATTTT
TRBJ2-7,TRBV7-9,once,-,CASSLVPTLAYEQYF,TGTGCCAGCAGCCTCGTACCGACTTTGGCCTACGAGCAGTACTTC
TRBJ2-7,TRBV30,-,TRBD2,CAWSVGTSGTYEQYF,TGTGCCTGGAGTGTAGGGACTAGCGGGACCTACGAGCAGTACTTC
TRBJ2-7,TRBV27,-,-,CASTGQNSYEQYF,TGTGCCAGCACCGGACAGAATTCCTACGAGCAGTACTTC
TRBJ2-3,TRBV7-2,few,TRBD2,CASRFGLATSTDTQYF,TGTGCCAGCAGATTTGGACTAGCGACATCCACAGATACGCAGTATTTT
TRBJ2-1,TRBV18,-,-,CASSPLGHKDNEQFF,TGTGCCAGCTCACCATTGGGACACAAAGACAATGAGCAGTTCTTC
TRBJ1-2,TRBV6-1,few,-,CASSETDYGYTF,TGTGCCAGCAGTGAAACAGACTATGGCTACACCTTC
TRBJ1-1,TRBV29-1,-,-,CSATENTEAFF,TGCAGTGCAACAGAGAACACTGAAGCTTTCTTT
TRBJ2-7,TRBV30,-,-,CAWSFLDTSSYEQYF,TGTGCCTGGAGTTTTCTGGACACCTCCTCCTACGAGCAGTACTTC
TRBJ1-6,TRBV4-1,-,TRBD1,CASSPVDRDHSPLHF,TGCGCCAGCAGCCCGGTCGACAGGGATCATTCACCCCTCCACTTT
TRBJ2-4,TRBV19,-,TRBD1,CASSPRGQGENIQYF,TGTGCCAGTAGTCCGAGGGGACAGGGTGAAAACATTCAGTACTTC
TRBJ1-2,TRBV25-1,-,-,CASSEYSFEPRRDGYTF,TGTGCCAGCAGTGAATATAGCTTTGAACCGCGGAGGGACGGCTACACCTTC
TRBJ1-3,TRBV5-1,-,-,CASSHGSSGNTIYF,TGCGCCAGCAGCCATGGGAGCTCTGGAAACACCATATATTTT
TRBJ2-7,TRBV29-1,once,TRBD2,CSVEGFSGKPYEQYF,TGCAGCGTTGAAGGCTTCAGCGGGAAGCCCTACGAGCAGTACTTC
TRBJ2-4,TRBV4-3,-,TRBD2,CASSQDRGGLIQYF,TGCGCCAGCAGCCAAGATCGGGGGGGCCTCATTCAGTACTTC
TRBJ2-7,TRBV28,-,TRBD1,CASSGSGTGNYEQYF,TGTGCCAGCAGTGGGTCCGGGACAGGGAACTACGAGCAGTACTTC
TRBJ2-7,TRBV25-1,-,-,CASSANYEQYF,TGTGCCAGCAGTGCTAACTACGAGCAGTACTTC
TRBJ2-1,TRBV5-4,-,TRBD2,CASSPPGTSGSGEQFF,TGTGCCAGCAGCCCCCCCGGTACTAGCGGGAGCGGAGAGCAGTTCTTC
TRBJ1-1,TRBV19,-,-,CASSRPSGYDTEAFF,TGTGCCAGTAGTCGGCCCTCAGGGTATGACACTGAAGCTTTCTTT
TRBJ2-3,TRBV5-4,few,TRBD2,CASSLGLAGGTDTQYF,TGTGCCAGCAGCTTGGGGTTAGCGGGGGGCACAGATACGCAGTATTTT